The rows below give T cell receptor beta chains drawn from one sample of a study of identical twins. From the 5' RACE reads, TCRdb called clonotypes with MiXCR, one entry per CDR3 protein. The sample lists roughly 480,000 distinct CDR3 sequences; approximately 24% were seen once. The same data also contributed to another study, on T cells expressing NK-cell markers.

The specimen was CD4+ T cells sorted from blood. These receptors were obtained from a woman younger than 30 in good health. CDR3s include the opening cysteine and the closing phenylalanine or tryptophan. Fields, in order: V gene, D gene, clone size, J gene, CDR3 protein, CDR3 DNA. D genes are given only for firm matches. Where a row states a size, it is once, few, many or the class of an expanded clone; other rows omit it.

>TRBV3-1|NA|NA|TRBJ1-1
CASSQSNIGGPTF
TGTGCCAGCAGCCAATCAAACATCGGAGGCCCCACGTTT
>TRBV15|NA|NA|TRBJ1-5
CATSRAGYSNQPQHF
TGTGCCACCAGCAGGGCGGGTTATAGCAATCAGCCCCAGCATTTT
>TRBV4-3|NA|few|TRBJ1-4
CASSQDLAGLREKLFF
TGCGCCAGCAGCCAAGATCTCGCAGGCCTCAGGGAAAAACTGTTTTTT
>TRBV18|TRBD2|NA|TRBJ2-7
CASSGTTYEQYF
TGTGCCAGCTCCGGGACTACCTACGAGCAGTACTTC
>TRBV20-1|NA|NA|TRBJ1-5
CSVAAQGNQPQHF
TGCAGTGTTGCGGCCCAGGGCAATCAGCCCCAGCATTTT
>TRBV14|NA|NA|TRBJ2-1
CASSQARDLSYNEQFF
TGTGCCAGCAGCCAAGCGCGGGACCTCTCCTACAATGAGCAGTTCTTC
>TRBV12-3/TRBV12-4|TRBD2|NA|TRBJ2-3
CASSSAVLAGGADTQYF
TGTGCCAGCAGTTCCGCGGTACTAGCGGGGGGCGCAGATACGCAGTATTTT
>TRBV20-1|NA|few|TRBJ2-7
CSARVKEYEQYF
TGCAGTGCTAGAGTCAAAGAGTACGAGCAGTACTTC
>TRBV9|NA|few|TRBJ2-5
CASSVWASETQYF
TGTGCCAGCAGCGTATGGGCGAGTGAGACCCAGTACTTC
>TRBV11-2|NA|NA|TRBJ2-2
CASSPGKMGNTGELFF
TGTGCCAGCAGTCCAGGGAAAATGGGGAACACCGGGGAGCTGTTTTTT
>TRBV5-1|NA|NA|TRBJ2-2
CASSSGLGIARWGTGELFF
TGCGCCAGCAGCTCAGGGCTGGGGATCGCGAGATGGGGGACCGGGGAGCTGTTTTTT
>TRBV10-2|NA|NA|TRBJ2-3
CASSEPGRETDTQYF
TGCGCCAGCAGTGAGCCGGGTAGAGAAACAGATACGCAGTATTTT
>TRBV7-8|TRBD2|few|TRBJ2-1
CASSLAGQNEQFF
TGTGCCAGCAGCCTAGCGGGGCAAAATGAGCAGTTCTTC
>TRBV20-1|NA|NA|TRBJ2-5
CSARVGGPQETQYF
TGCAGTGCTAGGGTCGGGGGGCCACAAGAGACCCAGTACTTC
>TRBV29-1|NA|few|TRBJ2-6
CSVGMASGANVLTF
TGCAGCGTGGGGATGGCGTCTGGGGCCAACGTCCTGACTTTC
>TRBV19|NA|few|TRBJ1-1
CASGDGWNTEAFF
TGTGCCAGTGGAGACGGGTGGAACACTGAAGCTTTCTTT
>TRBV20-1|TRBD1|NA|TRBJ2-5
CSARSGTGRETQYF
TGCAGTGCTAGATCCGGGACAGGGAGGGAGACCCAGTACTTC
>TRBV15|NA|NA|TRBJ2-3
CATSRNRGTDTQYF
TGTGCCACCAGCAGGAACCGCGGAACAGATACGCAGTATTTT
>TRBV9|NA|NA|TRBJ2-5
CASSLHPEETQYF
TGTGCCAGCAGCTTGCACCCCGAAGAGACCCAGTACTTC
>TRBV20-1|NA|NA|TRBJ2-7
CSAPQSPYYEQYF
TGCAGTGCTCCGCAATCACCTTACTACGAGCAGTACTTC
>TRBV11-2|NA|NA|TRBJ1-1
CASSLGTFEAFF
TGTGCCAGCAGCTTAGGGACTTTTGAAGCTTTCTTT
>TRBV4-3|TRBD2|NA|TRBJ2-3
CASSQGGLAGGPGADTQYF
TGCGCCAGCAGCCAAGGAGGGCTAGCGGGAGGGCCCGGGGCAGATACGCAGTATTTT
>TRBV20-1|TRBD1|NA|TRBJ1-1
CRGQGGTEAFF
TGCAGGGGACAGGGAGGGACTGAAGCTTTCTTT
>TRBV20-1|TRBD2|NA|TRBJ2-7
CSASLRREGFYEQYF
TGCAGTGCTAGTTTACGGCGGGAGGGCTTCTACGAGCAGTACTTC
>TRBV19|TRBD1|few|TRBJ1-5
CASRKRTGGDQPQHF
TGTGCCAGTAGAAAAAGGACAGGGGGCGACCAGCCCCAGCATTTT
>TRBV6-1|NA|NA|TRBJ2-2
CASRTPGSRTGELFF
TGTGCCAGCAGGACACCGGGATCCCGAACCGGGGAGCTGTTTTTT
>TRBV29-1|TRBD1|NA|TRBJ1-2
CSVLDRGQGYTF
TGCAGCGTCCTCGACAGGGGGCAAGGCTACACCTTC
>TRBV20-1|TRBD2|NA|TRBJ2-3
CSGRLAGVDTQYF
TGCAGTGGAAGATTGGCGGGGGTGGATACGCAGTATTTT
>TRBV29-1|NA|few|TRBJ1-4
CSVLMEGEKLFF
TGCAGCGTTTTGATGGAGGGTGAAAAACTGTTTTTT
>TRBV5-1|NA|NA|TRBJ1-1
CASSNIGAEAFF
TGCGCCAGCAGTAATATTGGAGCTGAAGCTTTCTTT
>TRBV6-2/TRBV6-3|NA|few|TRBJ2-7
CASSYTGDYEQYF
TGTGCCAGCAGTTACACGGGTGACTACGAGCAGTACTTC
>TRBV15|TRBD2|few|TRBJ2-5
CATRAPRASGEETQYF
TGTGCCACCAGAGCTCCCCGGGCTAGCGGTGAAGAGACCCAGTACTTC
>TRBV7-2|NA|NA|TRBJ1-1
CASSGRTEAFF
TGTGCCAGCAGCGGACGCACTGAAGCTTTCTTT
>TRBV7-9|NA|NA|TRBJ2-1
CASSRLSPSSYNEQFF
TGTGCCAGCAGCAGACTAAGCCCGAGCTCCTACAATGAGCAGTTCTTC
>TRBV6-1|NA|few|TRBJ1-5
CASSPPTGNSNQPQHF
TGTGCCAGCAGCCCCCCAACAGGGAATAGCAATCAGCCCCAGCATTTT
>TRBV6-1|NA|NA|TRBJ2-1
CASTDFPPPYYNEQFF
TGTGCCAGCACTGACTTTCCTCCTCCCTATTACAATGAGCAGTTCTTC
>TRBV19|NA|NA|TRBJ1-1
CASSIAAAYTEAFF
TGTGCCAGTAGTATAGCGGCGGCCTACACTGAAGCTTTCTTT
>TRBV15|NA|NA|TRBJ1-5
CATSTETEAQHF
TGTGCCACCAGCACCGAAACCGAGGCCCAGCATTTT
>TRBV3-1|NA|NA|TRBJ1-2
CASSKSGSQRGYTF
TGTGCCAGCAGCAAATCCGGGTCGCAGCGGGGCTACACCTTC
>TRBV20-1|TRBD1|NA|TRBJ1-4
CSASNRGTANEKLFF
TGCAGTGCTAGCAACAGGGGTACGGCTAATGAAAAACTGTTTTTT
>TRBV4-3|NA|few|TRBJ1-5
CASSQEARRDQPQHF
TGCGCCAGCAGCCAAGAGGCGAGGCGGGATCAGCCCCAGCATTTT
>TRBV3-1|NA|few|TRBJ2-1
CASSQDWREQFF
TGTGCCAGCAGCCAAGATTGGAGGGAGCAGTTCTTC
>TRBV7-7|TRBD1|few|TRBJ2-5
CASSLVWGQQETQYF
TGTGCTAGCAGCTTAGTGTGGGGACAGCAAGAGACCCAGTACTTC
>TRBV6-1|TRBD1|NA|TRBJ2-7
CASSAPGQGNYEQYF
TGTGCCAGCAGTGCTCCGGGACAGGGGAACTACGAGCAGTACTTC
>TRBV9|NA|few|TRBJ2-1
CASSVGGNSYNEQFF
TGTGCCAGCAGCGTTGGGGGGAACTCCTACAATGAGCAGTTCTTC
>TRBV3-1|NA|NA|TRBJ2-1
CASSPRGALRGEQFF
TGTGCCAGCAGCCCAAGGGGGGCACTCCGCGGTGAGCAGTTCTTC
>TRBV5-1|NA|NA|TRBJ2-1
CASSLGVAESYNEQFF
TGCGCCAGCAGCTTGGGGGTAGCGGAGTCCTACAATGAGCAGTTCTTC
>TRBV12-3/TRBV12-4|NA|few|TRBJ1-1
CASSLGAGLEAFF
TGTGCCAGCAGTTTAGGCGCCGGTCTTGAAGCTTTCTTT
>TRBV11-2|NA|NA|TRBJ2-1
CASSPGTPLDEQFF
TGTGCCAGCAGCCCCGGGACACCCTTGGATGAGCAGTTCTTC
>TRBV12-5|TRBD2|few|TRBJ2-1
CASGSLAEYNEQFF
TGTGCTAGTGGTTCACTAGCGGAATACAATGAGCAGTTCTTC
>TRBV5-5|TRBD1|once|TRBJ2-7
CASSSIPGQGNHEQYF
TGTGCCAGCAGCAGTATACCGGGACAGGGAAACCACGAGCAGTACTTC
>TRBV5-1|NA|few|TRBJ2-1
CASSLRSTGAGGNEQFF
TGCGCCAGCAGCCTACGTTCGACCGGAGCCGGAGGAAATGAGCAGTTCTTC
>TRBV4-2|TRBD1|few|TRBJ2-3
CASSPRQGWSTDTQYF
TGTGCCAGCAGCCCACGACAGGGGTGGAGCACAGATACGCAGTATTTT
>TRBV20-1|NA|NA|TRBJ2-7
CSAAATDSYEQYF
TGCAGTGCCGCCGCGACTGATTCCTACGAGCAGTACTTC